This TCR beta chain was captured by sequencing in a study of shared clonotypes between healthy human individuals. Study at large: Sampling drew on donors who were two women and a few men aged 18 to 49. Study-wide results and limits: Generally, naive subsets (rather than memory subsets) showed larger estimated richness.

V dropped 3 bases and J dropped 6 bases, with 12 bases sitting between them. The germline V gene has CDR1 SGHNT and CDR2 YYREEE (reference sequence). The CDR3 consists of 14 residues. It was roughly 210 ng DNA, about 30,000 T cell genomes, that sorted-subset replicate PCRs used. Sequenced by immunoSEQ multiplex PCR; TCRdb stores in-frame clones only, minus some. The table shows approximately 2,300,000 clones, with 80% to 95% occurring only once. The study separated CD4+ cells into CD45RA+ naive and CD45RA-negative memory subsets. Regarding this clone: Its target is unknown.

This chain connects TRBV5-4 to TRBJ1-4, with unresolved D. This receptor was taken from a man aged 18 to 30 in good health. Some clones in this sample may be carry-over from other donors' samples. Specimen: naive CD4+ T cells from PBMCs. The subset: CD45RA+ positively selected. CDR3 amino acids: CASSSTKSDEKLFF. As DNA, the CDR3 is TGTGCCAGCAGCTCGACCAAATCGGATGAAAAACTGTTTTTT. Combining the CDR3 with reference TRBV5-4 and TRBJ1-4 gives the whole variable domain ETGVTQSPTHLIKTRGQQVTLRCSSQSGHNTVSWYQQALGQGPQFIFQYYREEENGRGNFPPRFSGLQFPNYSSELNVNALELDDSALYLCASSSTKSDEKLFFGSGTQLSVL.